This T cell receptor beta chain was sequenced in a study of blood T cell repertoires in COVID-19 (TCRdb year 2020). For context, the study as a whole: Samples from collaborators originated in the United States, Italy and Spain and spanned both the acute and convalescent phases of COVID-19. The prospective study material was composed of cDNA or gDNA derived from T cells, B-cell-depleted T cells, or PBMCs. Deeply sampled blood TCRbeta repertoires from subjects exposed to, actively infected with, or recovered from COVID-19 were included in the dataset. A freely available public database, intended as a resource for researchers studying the immune response to SARS-CoV-2, is where the repertoires were released. Samples were obtained from the ongoing ImmuneRACE study (first 160 participants) and from about 1,300 subjects provided by 6 global collaborators. The sample metadata nearly always contained a de-identified subject ID, COVID-19 status, age in years and sex. Where HLA class I and class II types were available, the types were taken from metadata supplied by the sample provider, not from assay-based typing.

TCRbeta CDR3 regions were amplified from genomic DNA using the immunoSEQ Assay, a bias-controlled multiplex PCR. The published analysis was carried out like this. Within the assay, amplification of reference gene primers was used to estimate how many nucleated cells each sample contained. To quantify the absolute abundance of each unique TCRbeta CDR3 rearrangement, sequence reads were collapsed and filtered. For each sample, productive Simpson clonality was calculated by taking the square root of Simpson's diversity index across productive rearrangements. TCRdb provides this immuneACCESS table in a form limited to in-frame rearrangements. Some clones are lacking; in checked studies, under half of them reflect an unresolved V gene, and why the rest are absent is not known. V and J calls plus clone size are reproduced from that table; the DNA served to infer D and trimming. Present in this sample are more than 200,000 clones, over 75% of which were seen just once. Of the sample, approximately 8.7% falls within the top ten clones.

The germline V gene gives CDR1 as MDHEN and CDR2 as SYDVKM. Taken from cysteine to phenylalanine, the CDR3 has 14 residues. The CDR3 DNA has 42 bases and is translated from base 1. The trim is 6 bases for V and 4 bases for J, with a gap of 13 bases between the germline ends. This clone was observed a few times. Its antigen is not yet known. No base qualities exist here, and no much larger clone lies one base off it. Overall study outcomes, separate from this receptor: Clinical and demographic metadata were provided uncurated, with the amount varying by source and participant.

Whole blood was collected in K2EDTA tubes by collaborating institutions according to the institutions' own protocols. For TCRbeta analysis, collaborators shipped samples as frozen whole blood, isolated PBMCs, or DNA extracted from either of those sample types. The TCR sequence derives from a woman over 75 with acute or convalescent COVID-19. Recombination linked TRBV28 to TRBJ1-5; D gene: possibly TRBD1, on 5 matching bases. The sample consisted of peripheral blood. The CDR3 has the sequence CASSPPGGNQPQHF. The DNA sequence reads TGTGCCAGCAGCCCCCCCGGGGGGAATCAGCCCCAGCATTTT.